The next 8 T cell receptor beta chains were all read from a single sample in a study of regulatory T cells in long-lasting Graves disease. Time point: persistent/refractory GD, antithyroid drugs over 5 years with positive TRAb. PBMC-extracted RNA yielded the TCR library. The TCR beta library used iRepertoire HTBI primers with Arm-PCR amplification of CDR3. Each CDR3 protein gets one entry after TCRdb re-called the multiplex PCR reads with MiXCR. Of about 430,000 distinct CDR3 sequences detected, around a fifth appear once; the ten largest clones hold 14%. The material was peripheral blood mononuclear cells (PBMCs), obtained when the disease was refractory, from a patient treated with antithyroid drugs. The receptors were gathered from a female donor with Graves disease.

This clonotype was observed at least ten times. The rearrangement links TRBV28 to TRBJ2-7; 11 bases are a match to TRBD2. CDR1 is MDHEN, CDR2 SYDVKM, per germline. This CDR3 region has 14 residues. J gave up 1 base and V 8 bases, and 4 bases lay outside the gene matches. The CDR3 here is CASGTSGSSYEQYF. CDR3 DNA sequence: TGTGCCAGCGGCACTAGCGGGAGTTCCTACGAGCAGTACTTC.

The genes are TRBV28 and TRBJ2-2; D is possibly TRBD1 (6 bases). CDR3 length: 16 residues. Trimming removed 4 bases at V and 4 bases at J, with 16 bases between. CDR1 and CDR2 from the germline V gene are MDHEN and SYDVKM. CDR3 loop: CASSSRQARGTGELFF. DNA of the CDR3: TGTGCCAGCAGTTCACGACAGGCCCGCGGCACCGGGGAGCTGTTTTTT.

The chain carries TRBV29-1 and TRBJ1-4; unclear D gene. V lost 5 bases, J lost 8 bases, and 6 bases lay in between. The germline V gene has CDR1 SQVTM and CDR2 ANQGSEA. The CDR3 spans 10 residues. CDR3 bases: TGCAGCGTTTTGAGGGAAAAACTGTTTTTT. Its translation is CSVLREKLFF.

This clonotype has ten or more counts. This rearrangement joins TRBV6-2 or TRBV6-3 to TRBJ2-7; D not certain. Trimming pared 0 bases from V and 6 bases from J, leaving 12 bases between. Germline V gene lookup returns CDR1 MNHEY and CDR2 SVGEGT. The CDR3 length is 14 residues. The CDR3 nucleotides are TGTGCCAGCAGTTACTCGCCCCGACGTCCCGAGCAGTACTTC. This translates into CASSYSPRRPEQYF.

This chain links TRBV3-1 with TRBJ2-7, with 9 nucleotides matching TRBD2. Germline lookup yields CDR1 LGHDT and CDR2 YNNKEL (reference sequence). J gave up 3 bases and V 1 base, and 7 bases lay outside the gene matches. The CDR3 covers 16 residues. The CDR3 reads CASSQGLGLALYEQYF. For the CDR3, the DNA is TGTGCCAGCAGCCAAGGATTGGGACTAGCCCTCTACGAGCAGTACTTC.

The rearrangement links TRBV2 to TRBJ1-1; a possible D gene is TRBD1 (6 bases). The ends were cut back, 4 bases at V and 0 bases at J, with 12 bases in the middle. This CDR3 has 15 amino acids. Germline V gene data show CDR1 as SNHLY and CDR2 as FYNNEI. The CDR3 region has the DNA TGTGCCAGCAGTGCCCGGGACACCATGAACACTGAAGCTTTCTTT. Translation gives CASSARDTMNTEAFF.

This clonotype was observed a few times. The V gene is TRBV7-8, the J gene TRBJ2-7; TRBD2 matches at 14 bases. CDR3 size: 15 residues. In germline, CDR1 is SGHVS, CDR2 FQNEAQ. With V trimmed by 5 bases and J by 6 bases, 6 bases remained unmatched. In DNA form, the CDR3 reads TGTGCCAGCAGCAAGGGGACTAGCGGGAGTGGCGAGCAGTACTTC. This sequence encodes CASSKGTSGSGEQYF.

This clonotype appeared a single time. A much larger clone sits a single nucleotide away, making a read error possible. This sequence joins TRBV6-1 and TRBJ1-4; no clear D gene. Between the trimmed V and J ends, which lost 0 bases and 7 bases, there was a span of 12 bases. Germline loops: CDR1 MNHNS, CDR2 SASEGT. The CDR3 loop spans 15 amino acids. The CDR3 nucleotides read TGTGCCAGCAGTGAAGCGGTGGGAATTAGTGAAAAACTGTTTTTT. This gives the protein CASSEAVGISEKLFF.